The rows below give T cell receptor beta chains drawn from one sample of a study of neurological immune-mediated disorders. TCRdb ran MiXCR on the 5' RACE reads and lists one entry per CDR3 protein. The sample lists tens of thousands of distinct CDR3 sequences; roughly 2.5% were seen once. Input material: PBMCs. These receptors originate from a man over 45 with multiple sclerosis. Both conserved end residues are part of each CDR3. Fields, in order: J gene, D gene, V gene, CDR3 protein. A D gene is named only where the DNA matches it firmly.

TRBJ1-1 TRBD1 TRBV12-3/TRBV12-4 CASRLTFRGRSGEAFF
TRBJ1-6 - TRBV3-1 CASSGTREVTSPLNF
TRBJ2-5 - TRBV20-1 CSASLGDGETQYF
TRBJ1-6 - TRBV7-8 CASSRGQINSPLHF
TRBJ1-1 - TRBV7-8 CASSLVHGVANTEAFF
TRBJ2-6 - TRBV7-9 CASRIQVGGLSGANVLTF
TRBJ2-6 - TRBV5-6 CASSLKGAGANVLTF
TRBJ1-2 TRBD1 TRBV6-5 CASSYPHSGTGEVGGYTF
TRBJ2-7 - TRBV4-3 CASSQEPGSRYEQYF
TRBJ1-6 - TRBV4-3 CASSQIVNSPLHF
TRBJ1-5 - TRBV7-3 CASSLSLNQPQHF
TRBJ1-2 - TRBV5-1 CASSLAGYGYTF
TRBJ2-1 - TRBV20-1 CSAIGGAGYNEQFF
TRBJ2-3 TRBD2 TRBV7-2 CASRTSGGNTADTQYF
TRBJ2-1 - TRBV5-5 CASSGTGSSYNEQFF
TRBJ1-6 - TRBV7-2 CVSSQEGSSYNSPLHF
TRBJ2-7 TRBD2 TRBV20-1 CSARDLGEGYEQYF
TRBJ2-3 - TRBV5-1 CASSARDNTDTQYF
TRBJ2-2 - TRBV29-1 CSTRGRGPGELFF
TRBJ2-3 - TRBV29-1 CSVEGTTGTDTQYF
TRBJ2-7 - TRBV5-1 CASSRDPHEQYF
TRBJ1-1 - TRBV7-6 CASSFDAGNTEAFF
TRBJ2-1 - TRBV5-1 CASSLGDNYNEQFF
TRBJ2-1 TRBD2 TRBV20-1 CSASGLAGKYNEQFF
TRBJ2-7 TRBD2 TRBV7-2 CASSLGTSASYEQYF
TRBJ1-2 - TRBV5-1 CASSLGGKDYGYTF
TRBJ2-3 TRBD1 TRBV2 CASKIQDRASTDTQYF
TRBJ2-5 TRBD2 TRBV6-5 CASSYGAGGTQETQYF
TRBJ1-1 TRBD1 TRBV5-1 CASSFDRVTEAFF
TRBJ1-6 TRBD1 TRBV5-5 CASSGPGTGRNSPLHF
TRBJ2-3 TRBD1 TRBV6-6 CASTRQGAFGDTQYF
TRBJ2-5 TRBD2 TRBV9 CASSSRTSGQETQYF
TRBJ2-3 - TRBV7-2 CASSSLDRITDTQYF
TRBJ2-6 - TRBV14 CASSQDHSGANVLTF